Ten or more counts support the clone carrying this T cell receptor beta chain. Its target is unknown. The data were obtained in a study of response to subunit inactivated influenza vaccine. TCRdb reanalysed the RT-PCR reads using MiXCR and keeps one entry per CDR3 protein. The repertoire holds hundreds of thousands of distinct CDR3 sequences, with approximately 15% as singletons. The study, taken as a whole, reports: Authors suggested few new T cells are recruited by each seasonal influenza vaccination.

The V gene's germline CDR1 is MNHNS and CDR2 SASEGT. The CDR3 has 16 amino acids. V trimming: 6 bases; J trimming: 5 bases; junction bases outside the gene matches: 11. This chain links TRBV6-1 with TRBJ2-5, with 11 bases aligning to TRBD2. This receptor was identified in a man aged 50 to 59 who received an inactivated influenza vaccine. The specimen comprised PBMCs from blood, sampled approximately 15 days before vaccination. The CDR3 is CASSPTSGSVGETQYF. DNA of the CDR3: TGTGCCAGCAGCCCAACTAGCGGGAGTGTTGGGGAGACCCAGTACTTC.